This paragraph covers one TCR beta chain sequence. Authors' analysis steps: Reference gene primer amplification yielded estimated nucleated cell counts. TCRdb keeps only in-frame clones here, not all; method: immunoSEQ multiplex PCR. The DNA was the basis for D and trimming; V, J and clone size are from that table. The sample holds about 170,000 clones, approximately 83% seen once. Unmatched junction bases numbered 1, after V lost 5 bases and J lost 0 bases. The CDR3 totals 13 residues. The germline gives CDR1 MNHEY, CDR2 SVGEGT. This sample is part of a study of blood T cell repertoires in COVID-19. Study-level information: The United States, Italy and Spain provided the acute and convalescent COVID-19 samples. PBMCs, B-cell-depleted T cells, or T cells were the source of the cDNA or gDNA that made up the material.

This chain links TRBV6-2 or TRBV6-3 with TRBJ2-7, with 7 bases lining up with TRBD1. Sequencing input: peripheral blood. This clonotype was sampled from a man in his 70s with active or convalescent COVID-19. CDR3 amino acids: CASSGDSSYEQYF. The CDR3 DNA follows: TGTGCCAGCAGTGGGGACAGCTCCTACGAGCAGTACTTC.